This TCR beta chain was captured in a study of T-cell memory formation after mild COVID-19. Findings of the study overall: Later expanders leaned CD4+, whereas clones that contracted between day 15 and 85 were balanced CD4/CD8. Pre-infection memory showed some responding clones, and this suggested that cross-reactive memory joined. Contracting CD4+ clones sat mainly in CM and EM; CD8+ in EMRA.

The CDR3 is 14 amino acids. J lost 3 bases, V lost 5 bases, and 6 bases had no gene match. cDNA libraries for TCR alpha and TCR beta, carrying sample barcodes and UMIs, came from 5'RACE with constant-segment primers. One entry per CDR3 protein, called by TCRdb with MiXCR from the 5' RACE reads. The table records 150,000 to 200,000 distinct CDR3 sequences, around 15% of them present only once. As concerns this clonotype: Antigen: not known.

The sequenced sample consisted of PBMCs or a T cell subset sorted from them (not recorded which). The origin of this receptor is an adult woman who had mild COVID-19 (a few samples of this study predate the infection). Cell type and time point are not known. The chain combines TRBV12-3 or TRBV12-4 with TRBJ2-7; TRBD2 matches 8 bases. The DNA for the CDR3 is TGTGCCAGCAGTCGGGGGGGTTCCCACTACGAGCAGTACTTC. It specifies CASSRGGSHYEQYF.